The 8 T cell receptor beta chains below all came from one sample that was sequenced in a study of early T cells in non-severe SARS-CoV-2 infection. Via MiXCR, TCRdb re-called the 5' RACE reads, giving one row per CDR3 protein. The profile shows about 84,000 distinct CDR3 sequences, around an eighth of them singletons. Sequencing was done on a sample of whole blood. These receptors originate from an adult who was a healthcare worker with PCR-confirmed SARS-CoV-2 infection or an uninfected control (not recorded which).

This clonotype was recorded a few times. V usage is TRBV28 and J usage is TRBJ2-5; the D gene could be TRBD1 or TRBD2 (5 bases each). V dropped 5 bases and J dropped 5 bases, with 15 bases sitting between them. In germline, CDR1 is MDHEN, CDR2 SYDVKM. The CDR3 runs 14 residues. This chain's CDR3 is CASSRRGARETQYF. As DNA, the CDR3 is TGTGCCAGCAGTCGCCGAGGGGCCCGGGAGACCCAGTACTTC.

In its sample, this clonotype was seen many times. The CDR3, as DNA: TGTGCCAGCAGCACACCAGGACAGTATTGGGGCTACACCTTC. Its translation: CASSTPGQYWGYTF. This chain uses TRBV25-1 with TRBJ1-2; D may be TRBD1 (6 bases). The CDR3 extends over 14 amino acids. The V and J ends lost 6 bases and 8 bases respectively, with 19 bases between them. CDR1 is MGHDK, CDR2 SYGVNS, per germline.

The CDR3 region has the DNA TGCGCCAGCAGCCAGGGCAGGGGTCGCTACACCGGGGAGCTGTTTTTT. The encoded protein is CASSQGRGRYTGELFF. This chain joins TRBV4-1 and TRBJ2-2, with D tentatively TRBD1 (6 bases). Germline loops: CDR1 MGHRA, CDR2 YSYEKL. The V end lost 3 bases, the J end lost 3 bases, and 14 bases lay between the germline ends. The CDR3 extends over 16 amino acids.

This clonotype was observed many times. This chain uses TRBV28 with TRBJ1-6; 7 bases fit TRBD1. The CDR3 is 14 residues long. V dropped 6 bases and J dropped 5; count of bases not matched to a gene: 4. CDR1 and CDR2 from the germline V gene are MDHEN and SYDVKM. The CDR3 DNA reads as TGTGCCAGCAGCCTCACAGGGGATAATTCACCCCTCCACTTT. Amino acids: CASSLTGDNSPLHF.

The V gene is TRBV20-1, the J gene TRBJ2-5; D is possibly TRBD2 (6 bases). The ends were cut back, 1 base at V and 3 bases at J, with 9 bases in the middle. Germline V gives CDR1 DFQATT, CDR2 SNEGSKA (reference sequence). This CDR3 comprises 13 residues. The chain's CDR3 is CSARGDWKETQYF. The CDR3 DNA sequence: TGCAGTGCTAGAGGGGACTGGAAAGAGACCCAGTACTTC.

J is TRBJ1-1 and V is TRBV3-1; no reliable D call. V was pared by 0 bases and J by 8 bases, with 16 bases between. Germline V gene lookup returns CDR1 LGHDT and CDR2 YNNKEL (reference sequence). The CDR3 has 15 residues. The CDR3 DNA reads TGTGCCAGCAGCCAAGATGTTTTACCCCAACGGGAAGCTTTCTTT. Translated, it gives CASSQDVLPQREAFF.

This clonotype was detected only a few times. This chain links TRBV7-8 with TRBJ1-2, with 7 bases fitting TRBD1. V shed 6 bases and J 8 bases; nucleotides not matched to a gene: 12. Germline V gives CDR1 SGHVS, CDR2 FQNEAQ. The CDR3 totals 14 residues. This CDR3 is CASSFADRVEGYTF. The DNA of the CDR3 is TGTGCCAGCAGTTTTGCAGACAGGGTTGAAGGCTACACCTTC.

This clonotype has just a few counts. The V call is TRBV28, the J call TRBJ2-6, with 9 bases fitting TRBD1. The CDR3 has 17 residues. In germline, CDR1 is MDHEN, CDR2 SYDVKM. Germline trimming cut 9 bases from V and 1 base from J; bases unmatched to any gene: 10. The CDR3 protein is CASARETGGSGANVLTF. The DNA for the CDR3 is TGTGCCAGTGCCCGAGAGACAGGGGGTTCTGGGGCCAACGTCCTGACTTTC. Full variable domain (outside the CDR3, taken from reference TRBV28 and TRBJ2-6): DVKVTQSSRYLVKRTGEKVFLECVQDMDHENMFWYRQDPGLGLRLIYFSYDVKMKEKGDIPEGYSVSREKKERFSLILESASTNQTSMYLCASARETGGSGANVLTFGAGSRLTVL.